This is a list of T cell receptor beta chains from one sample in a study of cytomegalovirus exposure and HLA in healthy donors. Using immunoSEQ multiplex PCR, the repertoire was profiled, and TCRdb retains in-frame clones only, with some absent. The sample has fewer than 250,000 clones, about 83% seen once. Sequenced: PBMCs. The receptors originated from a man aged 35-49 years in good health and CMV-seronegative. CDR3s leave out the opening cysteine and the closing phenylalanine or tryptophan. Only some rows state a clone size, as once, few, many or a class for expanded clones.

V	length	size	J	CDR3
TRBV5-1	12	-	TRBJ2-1	ASSAGQTGNEQF
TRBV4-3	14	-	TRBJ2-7	ASSQVEGQGWYEQY
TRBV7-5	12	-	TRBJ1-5	ARTCRDNNQPQH
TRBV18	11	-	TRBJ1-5	ASSPQANQPQH
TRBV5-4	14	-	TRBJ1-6	ASSLGWEGINSPLH
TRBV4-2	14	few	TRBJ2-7	ASSQDWASGIYEQY
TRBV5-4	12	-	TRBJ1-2	ASSLGGAGYGYT
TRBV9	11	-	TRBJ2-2	ASSVGLAGELF
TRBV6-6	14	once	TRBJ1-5	ASSYSRDLGNQPQH
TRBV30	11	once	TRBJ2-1	AWRGTGGLREF
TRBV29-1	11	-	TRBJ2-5	SVLTSGGTAQY
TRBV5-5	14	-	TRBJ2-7	ASTPGSGISDYEQY
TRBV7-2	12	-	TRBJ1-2	ASSLGRQGWGYT
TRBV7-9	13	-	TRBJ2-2	ASSLGQGNTGELF
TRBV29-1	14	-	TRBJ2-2	SVLTSSGSRTGELF
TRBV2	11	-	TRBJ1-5	ASSPDRNQPQH
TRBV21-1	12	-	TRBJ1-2	ASSKDDILPHYT
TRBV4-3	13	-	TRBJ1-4	ASSQEGTGDEKLF
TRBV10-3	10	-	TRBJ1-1	AISGGGTEAF
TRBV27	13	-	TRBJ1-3	ASSPMDRGGNTIY
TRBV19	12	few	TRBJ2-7	ASRSDRGHDEQY
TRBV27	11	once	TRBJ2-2	ASSYGNTGELF
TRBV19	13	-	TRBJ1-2	ASSPGVRSLNGYT
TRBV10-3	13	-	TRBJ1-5	AISGTGGFMQPQH
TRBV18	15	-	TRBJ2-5	ASSPGRLADIQETQY
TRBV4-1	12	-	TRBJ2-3	ASSQASSGDTQY
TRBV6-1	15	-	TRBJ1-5	ASSAPAGRVLDQPQH
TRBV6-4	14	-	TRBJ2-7	ASSPQGGQGFYEQY
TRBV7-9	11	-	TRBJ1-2	ASSSQGSYGYT
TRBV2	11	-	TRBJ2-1	ASSGTVYNEQF
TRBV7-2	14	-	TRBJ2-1	ASSRSGRAWEDEQF
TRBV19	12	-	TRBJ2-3	ASSIVGGGDTQY
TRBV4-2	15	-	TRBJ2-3	ASSRAIRESFTDTQY
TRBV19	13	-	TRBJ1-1	ASSMGGQMNTEAF
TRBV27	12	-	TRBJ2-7	ASSWAEGAYEQY
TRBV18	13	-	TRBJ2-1	ASSLQREGNNEQF
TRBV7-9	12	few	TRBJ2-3	SSSLPQSTDTQY
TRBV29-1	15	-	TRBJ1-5	SVATSGTGFSNQPQH
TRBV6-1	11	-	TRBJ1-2	ASTGDRGKGYT
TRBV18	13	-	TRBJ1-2	ASSPQQGAVYGYT
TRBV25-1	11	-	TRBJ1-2	ASSEVANYGYT
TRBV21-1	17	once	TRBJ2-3	ASSKRLTSGVPSTDTQY
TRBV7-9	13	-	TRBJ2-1	ASSSPVGLAYEQF
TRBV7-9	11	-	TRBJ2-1	ASSLPSGDEQF
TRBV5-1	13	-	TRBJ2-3	ASSLRAGDRDTQY
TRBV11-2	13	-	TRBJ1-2	ASRRNPDRRYGYT
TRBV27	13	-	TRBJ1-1	ASGAGGRGKTEAF
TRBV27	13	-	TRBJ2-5	ASGLRAGLMETQY